This T cell receptor beta chain was sequenced for a study of CD4 T cells in relation to SARS-CoV-2 and coronaviruses. Study-wide points: SARS-CoV-2-driven expansion was significantly weaker in crossreactive than monoreactive clones.

TCRdb keeps only in-frame clones here, not all; method: immunoSEQ multiplex PCR. The sample has 40,000 or so clones, approximately 83% seen once. As concerns this clone: As yet, its antigen is unknown.

The V end was cut by 3 bases, the J end by 7 bases, with 8 bases between. Germline V gene sequence: CDR1 LGHDT, CDR2 YNNKEL (reference sequence). This CDR3 is built from 12 residues. This TCR came from an adult with COVID-19. Sequencing input: memory CD4+ T cells from PBMCs. This sequence joins TRBV3-1 (or the pseudogene TRBV3-2) and TRBJ2-3, with D perhaps being TRBD1 or TRBD2 (5 bases each). Written as DNA, the CDR3 is TGTGCCAGCAGCCAGAGGGGACATACGCAGTATTTT. It is translated as CASSQRGHTQYF.